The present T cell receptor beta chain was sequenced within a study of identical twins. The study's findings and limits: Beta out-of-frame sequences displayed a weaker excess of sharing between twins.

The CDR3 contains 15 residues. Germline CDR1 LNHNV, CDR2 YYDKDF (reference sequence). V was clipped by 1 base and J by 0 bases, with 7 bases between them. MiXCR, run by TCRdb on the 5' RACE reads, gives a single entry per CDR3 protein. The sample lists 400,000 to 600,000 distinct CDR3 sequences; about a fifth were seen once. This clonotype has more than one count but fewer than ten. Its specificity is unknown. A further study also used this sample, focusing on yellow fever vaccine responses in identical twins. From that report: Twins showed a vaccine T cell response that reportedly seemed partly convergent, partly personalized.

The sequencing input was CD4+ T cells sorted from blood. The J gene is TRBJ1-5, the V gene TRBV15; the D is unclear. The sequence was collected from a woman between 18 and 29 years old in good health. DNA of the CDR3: TGTGCCACCAGCAGAGTGGCCGATAGCAATCAGCCCCAGCATTTT. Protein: CATSRVADSNQPQHF.